Described below is a single TCR beta chain sequence and its context. The protocol was immunoSEQ multiplex PCR, while the TCRdb copy is restricted to in-frame clones and leaves out a portion. The sample holds a few hundred thousand clones; under 90% are singletons and the top ten take roughly 4.5%. Clinical history as reported by participants underpinned cohort assignment. This sample stems from a study of blood T cell repertoires in COVID-19. The overall study: Acute and convalescent COVID-19 samples came from the United States, Italy and Spain.

CDR3 length equals 15 residues. V lost 3 bases, J lost 0 bases, and 11 bases lay in between. Germline V gene data show CDR1 as WSHSY and CDR2 as SAAADI. Specimen: PBMCs or T cells enriched from blood (not recorded which). V and J are TRBV10-2 and TRBJ1-1; possibly TRBD1 for D (6 bases). The TCR was taken from a young man who had recovered from COVID-19. CDR3 DNA sequence: TGCGCCAGCAGTGATAACAGGGTAATGAACACTGAAGCTTTCTTT. Translating gives CASSDNRVMNTEAFF.